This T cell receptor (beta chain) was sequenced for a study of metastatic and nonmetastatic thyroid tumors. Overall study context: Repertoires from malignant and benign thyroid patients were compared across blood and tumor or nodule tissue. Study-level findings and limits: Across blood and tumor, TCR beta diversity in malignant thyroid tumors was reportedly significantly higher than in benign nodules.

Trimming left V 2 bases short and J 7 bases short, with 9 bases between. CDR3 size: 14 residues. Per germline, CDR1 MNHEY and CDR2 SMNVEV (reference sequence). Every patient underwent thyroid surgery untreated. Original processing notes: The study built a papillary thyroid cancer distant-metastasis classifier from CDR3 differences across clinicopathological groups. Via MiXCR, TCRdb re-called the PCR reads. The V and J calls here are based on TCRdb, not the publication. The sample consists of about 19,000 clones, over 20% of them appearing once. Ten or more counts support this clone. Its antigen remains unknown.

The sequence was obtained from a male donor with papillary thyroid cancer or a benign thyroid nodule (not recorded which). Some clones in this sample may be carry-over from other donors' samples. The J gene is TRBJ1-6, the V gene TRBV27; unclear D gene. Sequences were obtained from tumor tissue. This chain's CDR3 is CASSLRQSNSPLHF. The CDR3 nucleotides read TGTGCCAGCAGTTTAAGGCAGAGCAATTCACCCCTCCACTTT.